Listed here are 25 T cell receptor beta chains from one sample, sequenced in a study of blood T cell repertoires in COVID-19. The repertoire was sequenced with immunoSEQ multiplex PCR; TCRdb's copy has only in-frame clones and lacks some. The sample contains 150,000 to 200,000 clones, 60% to 85% of which appear only once. Sequenced sample: peripheral blood. These receptors all stem from a woman aged 45-65 years with active or convalescent COVID-19.

The rearrangement uses TRBV3-1 (or the pseudogene TRBV3-2) and TRBJ1-1, with 10 bases identical to TRBD1. From germline, CDR1 is LGHDT and CDR2 YNNKEL (reference sequence). The trim removed 4 bases at V and 10 bases at J, leaving 12 bases unmatched. This CDR3 contains 15 residues. The CDR3 protein is CASSLLGGQGIGAFF. The CDR3 DNA sequence: TGTGCCAGCAGCCTACTGGGGGGACAGGGGATAGGAGCTTTCTTT.

This clone was observed a handful of times. This chain uses TRBV10-3 with TRBJ2-7, with 9 bases aligning to TRBD1. CDR1 and CDR2 from the germline V gene are ENHRY and SYGVKD. With V trimmed by 4 bases and J by 3 bases, 4 bases remained unmatched. The CDR3 spans 14 residues. The CDR3 loop is CAISGQGVIYEQYF. The CDR3 region has the DNA TGTGCCATCAGTGGACAGGGGGTCATCTACGAGCAGTACTTC.

The chain combines TRBV3-1 (or the pseudogene TRBV3-2) with TRBJ2-1; D is possibly TRBD2 (5 bases). V lost 0 bases to trimming and J lost 3 bases, with 12 bases between them. The CDR3 length is 16 residues. The germline CDR1 and CDR2 sequences are LGHDT and YNNKEL (reference sequence). In DNA form, the CDR3 reads TGTGCCAGCAGCCAAGATGAAACGGGGTTCTACAATGAGCAGTTCTTC. Its translation: CASSQDETGFYNEQFF.

The CDR3 sequence is CASSPSGTSSYEQYF. DNA for the CDR3: TGTGCCAGCAGCCCTAGCGGCACCAGCTCCTACGAGCAGTACTTC. The V gene is TRBV25-1, the J gene TRBJ2-7; 7 nucleotides agree with TRBD2. The V gene end was trimmed by 6 bases and the J gene end by 0 bases; junction bases not matched to a gene: 8. Germline V gene sequence: CDR1 MGHDK, CDR2 SYGVNS. This CDR3 has 15 amino acids.

A word on this clone: This same CDR3 is encoded by further DNA sequences in the sample. The genes are TRBV11-2 and TRBJ2-3; possible D gene TRBD1, 6 bases. The germline CDR1 and CDR2 sequences are SGHAT and FQNNGV. This CDR3 contains 15 residues. Trimming left V 5 bases short and J 0 bases short, with 12 bases between. In DNA, the CDR3 is TGTGCCAGCAGCCCGGACAGAACTAGCACAGATACGCAGTATTTT. It yields the protein CASSPDRTSTDTQYF.

The V and J genes are TRBV9 and TRBJ2-1; TRBD1 might be the D (6 bases). The CDR3 runs 16 residues. Trimming left V 5 bases short and J 4 bases short, with 19 bases between. The germline V gene encodes CDR1 SGDLS and CDR2 YYNGEE. CDR3 region: CASSSGQGIQYNEQFF. Written as DNA, the CDR3 is TGTGCCAGCAGTTCGGGGCAGGGGATCCAATACAATGAGCAGTTCTTC.

This clone was seen a few times. Different DNA sequences within this sample yield the same CDR3. The chain employs TRBV2 and TRBJ1-2; D might be TRBD1 (6 bases). This CDR3 is 13 amino acids long. The V gene lost 1 base and the J gene lost 4 bases, with 7 bases spanning the gap. Per the germline V gene, CDR1 is SNHLY and CDR2 is FYNNEI. CDR3 sequence (DNA): TGTGCCAGCAGTGAAGACAGGGCCTATGGCTACACCTTC. The encoded protein is CASSEDRAYGYTF.

This clone was observed a few times. The V call is TRBV19, the J call TRBJ1-6; D is unresolved. There are 16 residues in the CDR3. Per germline, CDR1 LNHDA and CDR2 SQIVND (reference sequence). The germline V and J ends were trimmed by 8 bases and 0 bases, with 14 bases remaining between them. The CDR3 here is CASGLTGSSYNSPLHF. Here the CDR3 DNA reads TGTGCCAGTGGATTGACGGGAAGCTCCTATAATTCACCCCTCCACTTT.

On this clone: Additional DNA sequences in this sample encode the identical CDR3. V is TRBV3-1 (or the pseudogene TRBV3-2) and J is TRBJ1-6; D is uncertain. Germline CDR1 LGHDT, CDR2 YNNKEL (reference sequence). CDR3 length: 12 residues. Trimming cost V 4 bases and J 7 bases, with 5 bases left between them. The CDR3 nucleotides are TGTGCCAGCAGCCTTTTAAATTCACCCCTCCACTTT. Translation gives CASSLLNSPLHF.

The chain recombines TRBV19 with TRBJ1-6; TRBD1 matches 10 bases. CDR3 length equals 15 residues. V was pared by 4 bases and J by 10 bases, with 7 bases of the junction left unmatched. From germline, CDR1 is LNHDA and CDR2 SQIVND (reference sequence). The CDR3 DNA sequence: TGTGCCAGTAGTACTAGACAGGGGGCTGGGTCACCCCTCCACTTT. Protein sequence: CASSTRQGAGSPLHF.

This clone showed up just a few times. The chain employs TRBV6-5 and TRBJ1-5; D possibly corresponds to TRBD1 (6 bases). V shed 6 bases and J shed 5 bases, with 11 bases lying between them. The CDR3 loop spans 13 amino acids. Germline V gives CDR1 MNHEY, CDR2 SVGAGI. The CDR3 coding sequence is TGTGCCAGCAGCCGACAGGAACATCAGCCCCAGCATTTT. This sequence encodes CASSRQEHQPQHF.

Details on this clone: Other DNA sequences in the sample encode the same CDR3. V and J are TRBV11-3 and TRBJ2-5, with 7 bases aligning to TRBD1. The length of the CDR3 is 13 residues. J was trimmed by 2 bases and V by 5 bases; bases with no gene match: 2. The V gene's germline CDR1 is SGHNT and CDR2 YENEEA. The CDR3 DNA reads TGTGCCAGCAGCCGGGACAGTCAAGAGACCCAGTACTTC. Protein sequence: CASSRDSQETQYF.

The rearrangement joins TRBV4-2 to TRBJ1-3, with no clear D. The CDR3 has 15 residues. Trimming cost V 4 bases and J 7 bases, with 17 bases left between them. Germline V CDR1 and CDR2: LGHNA, YNFKEQ. CDR3: CASSRASSLGNTIYF. Written as DNA, the CDR3 is TGTGCCAGCAGCCGAGCCAGCTCACTCGGGAACACCATATATTTT.

The V call is TRBV30, the J call TRBJ1-4; the match to TRBD1 covers 10 bases. CDR1 is GTSNPN and CDR2 is SVGIG in the germline V gene (reference sequence). CDR3 length: 13 residues. V dropped 7 bases and J dropped 8; count of bases not matched to a gene: 7. The CDR3 loop is CASTGQGREKLFF. In nucleotides, the CDR3 is TGTGCCTCTACGGGACAGGGGAGGGAAAAACTGTTTTTT.

The V and J genes are TRBV4-1 and TRBJ2-5, with 7 bases that match TRBD1. Trimming took 1 base from V and 1 from J; bases not matched to a gene: 6. CDR1 and CDR2 (germline): MGHRA, YSYEKL. There are 16 residues in the CDR3. CDR3 bases: TGCGCCAGCAGCCAAGGGCTACAGGGGTCCCAAGAGACCCAGTACTTC. Protein sequence: CASSQGLQGSQETQYF.

V and J are TRBV4-1 and TRBJ1-2, with D perhaps matching TRBD1 (6 bases). V was shortened by 0 bases and J by 5 bases, with 13 bases between the two germline ends. The germline CDR1 and CDR2 sequences are MGHRA and YSYEKL. There are 15 residues in the CDR3. The CDR3 reads CASSQEQGYGYGYTF. Here the CDR3 DNA reads TGCGCCAGCAGCCAAGAACAGGGATATGGTTATGGCTACACCTTC.

The V and J genes are TRBV11-2 and TRBJ2-7, with 7 nucleotides matching TRBD1. The junction had 15 bases not matched to a gene; V was cut back by 8 bases and J by 2 bases. The CDR3 length is 16 residues. The germline V gene encodes CDR1 SGHAT and CDR2 FQNNGV. CDR3 nucleotides: TGTGCCAGCCGGAAAGCGATCGGCCAGGGGGCCTACGAGCAGTACTTC. This codes for CASRKAIGQGAYEQYF.

Turning to this clone: One junction end does not reproduce the germline sequence, and a read error may be involved. J is TRBJ2-7 and V is TRBV7-7, with a weak D call TRBD1 (5 bases). Per the germline V gene, CDR1 is SSHAT and CDR2 is FNYEAQ (reference sequence). There are 14 residues in the CDR3. CDR3: CASSLNPGNYEQYF. CDR3 sequence (DNA): TGTGCTAGCAGCTTAAATCCAGGGAACTACGAGCAGTACTTC.

J is TRBJ2-7 and V is TRBV28, with D tentatively TRBD2 (6 bases). Trimming took off 3 bases at V and 0 bases at J, with 9 bases between the two ends. The CDR3 consists of 14 residues. In germline, CDR1 is MDHEN, CDR2 SYDVKM. The DNA of the CDR3 is TGTGCCAGCAGTTTGGAGGGGACCTCCTACGAGCAGTACTTC. It translates to CASSLEGTSYEQYF.

About this clone itself: Compared with germline, one end of the junction differs, possibly owing to a read error. The chain has TRBV4-3 and TRBJ1-1; D is undetermined. The CDR3 consists of 13 residues. Germline V CDR1 and CDR2: LGHNA, YSLEER. This chain's CDR3 is CASSQDGRTFFAF. CDR3 DNA: TGCGCCAGCAGCCAAGATGGGAGGACTTTCTTCGCCTTT.

This rearrangement joins TRBV7-2 to TRBJ2-5, with 14 bases matching TRBD2. This CDR3 is built from 16 residues. The germline gives CDR1 SGHTA, CDR2 FQGNSA. V shed 5 bases and J 7 bases; nucleotides not matched to a gene: 9. CDR3 in DNA: TGTGCCAGCAGCCCCCGACTAGCGGGAGGGCCTGGGACCCAGTACTTC. Translation gives CASSPRLAGGPGTQYF.

The V and J genes are TRBV9 and TRBJ2-5, with D possibly TRBD2 on 6 matching bases. The CDR3 consists of 12 residues. Looked up from germline, CDR1 is SGDLS and CDR2 is YYNGEE. Trimming left V 8 bases short and J 3 bases short, with 11 bases between. CDR3 residues: CASSRGEETQYF. The CDR3 DNA reads TGTGCCAGTTCTCGCGGGGAAGAGACCCAGTACTTC.

The chain links TRBV6-5 to TRBJ1-2; TRBD1 aligns across 9 bases. Germline V gene data show CDR1 as MNHEY and CDR2 as SVGAGI. The V gene end was trimmed by 0 bases and the J gene end by 5 bases; junction bases not matched to a gene: 4. The CDR3 is 15 amino acids. The CDR3, as DNA: TGTGCCAGCAGTTACTCGACAGGGGGGTTTTATGGCTACACCTTC. Amino acid sequence: CASSYSTGGFYGYTF.

The rearrangement uses TRBV7-6 and TRBJ1-6; 7 bases are a match to TRBD1. The germline CDR1 and CDR2 sequences are SGHVS and FNYEAQ. The CDR3 consists of 16 residues. The junction had 9 bases not matched to a gene; V was cut back by 1 base and J by 9 bases. CDR3 protein: CASSLGRWAGGSPLHF. The CDR3 region has the DNA TGTGCCAGCAGCTTAGGGAGGTGGGCAGGGGGTTCACCCCTCCACTTT.

V gene TRBV7-2 combines with J gene TRBJ2-7; 7 bases align to TRBD2. Germline-derived CDR1 and CDR2 are SGHTA and FQGNSA. CDR3 length: 13 amino acids. V dropped 5 bases and J dropped 0; count of bases not matched to a gene: 1. The CDR3 DNA follows: TGTGCCAGCAGCAGGGACTACTCCTACGAGCAGTACTTC. Translated: CASSRDYSYEQYF.